The rows below give T cell receptor beta chains drawn from one sample of a study of response to subunit inactivated influenza vaccine. TCRdb independently ran MiXCR on the RT-PCR reads; one entry per CDR3 protein. The sample lists roughly 570,000 distinct CDR3 sequences, 13% to 15% occurring once. The sequencing used PBMCs from blood, collected 11 to 12 days after vaccination. The receptors were gathered from a man in his fifties who received an inactivated influenza vaccine. Each CDR3 is given with its conserved first and last residue. D genes are given only for firm matches. Clone size appears in some rows only: once, few, many, or a class for an expanded clone.

TRBD1	TRBV20-1	TRBJ1-5	once	TGCAGTGCCACGAGGGGGCGCGGTCCTCAGCCCCAGCATTTT	CSATRGRGPQPQHF
TRBD2	TRBV10-3	TRBJ2-7	.	TGTGCCATCAGTGATCGATTTCGGGGGGGATCCTACGAGCAGTACTTC	CAISDRFRGGSYEQYF
.	TRBV7-2	TRBJ2-5	.	TGTGCCAGCAGCTTAGCCTGGACCCGGGAAGAGACCCAGTACTTC	CASSLAWTREETQYF
.	TRBV21-1	TRBJ2-2	few	TGTGCCAGCAACCCCCCGGGCTCGAACACCGGGGAGCTGTTTTTT	CASNPPGSNTGELFF
.	TRBV19	TRBJ2-3	.	TGTGCCAGTAGTATGATCGGGACTGTCACAGATACGCAGTATTTT	CASSMIGTVTDTQYF
.	TRBV20-1	TRBJ2-5	.	TGCAGTGCAAGGGACTCCTCCGGGGAGACCCAGTACTTC	CSARDSSGETQYF
TRBD2	TRBV5-6	TRBJ2-3	.	TGTGCCAGCAGCTTGGGACTAGCGGGGGCCGGTAGATTTTTT	CASSLGLAGAGRFF
.	TRBV18	TRBJ2-1	many	TGTGCCAGCAGCCCCCCGGGACGTTACAATGAGCAGTTCTTC	CASSPPGRYNEQFF
TRBD2	TRBV28	TRBJ2-7	few	TGTGCCAGCAGATCGGGTTTAACTAGCGGGTACTCCTACGAGCAGTACTTC	CASRSGLTSGYSYEQYF
TRBD1	TRBV5-6	TRBJ1-2	many	TGTGCCAGCAGCCCTAGACAGGGTGGTGGCTACACCTTC	CASSPRQGGGYTF
.	TRBV18	TRBJ2-5	.	TGTGCCAGCTCACCCGGACGGAGGACGCAAGAGACCCAGTACTTC	CASSPGRRTQETQYF
TRBD1	TRBV12-3/TRBV12-4	TRBJ1-5	few	TGTGCCAGCAGGCCAGGGGGCGGGCAGCCCCAGCATTTT	CASRPGGGQPQHF
TRBD1	TRBV5-1	TRBJ2-7	.	TGCGTCAGCAGCGGACAGGGCTACGAGCAGTACTTC	CVSSGQGYEQYF